This is a list of T cell receptor beta chains from one sample in a study of early stage breast cancer tumors. Libraries were prepared by immunoSEQ multiplex PCR; TCRdb keeps only in-frame clonotypes and omits some of them. The table lists several thousand clones, under 65% of them singletons, with roughly 6.4% in the top ten. The sample comprised breast tumor tissue. All receptors come from a person aged 70 to 80 with breast cancer. CDR3s include the opening cysteine and the closing phenylalanine or tryptophan. D genes are given only for firm matches. Clone size is shown for a subset of rows, as once, few, many or a class of expanded clone.

>TRBD1|15|TRBJ1-6|large|TRBV7-3
CASSSGQGYNSPLHF
TGTGCCAGCAGCTCAGGACAGGGTTATAATTCACCCCTCCACTTT
>.|16|TRBJ1-3|.|TRBV6-6
CASSYTHGNSGNTIYF
TGTGCCAGCAGTTACACACACGGGAACTCTGGAAACACCATATATTTT
>TRBD1|13|TRBJ1-1|.|TRBV18
CASSPQTGAEAFF
TGTGCCAGCTCACCCCAGACAGGGGCTGAAGCTTTCTTT
>.|15|TRBJ1-2|few|TRBV4-2
CASSRMDTSSYGYTF
TGTGCCAGCAGCCGGATGGACACCTCCTCCTATGGCTACACCTTC
>TRBD1|15|TRBJ2-5|.|TRBV2
CASSETGVRQETQYF
TGTGCCAGCAGTGAGACAGGGGTGCGCCAAGAGACCCAGTACTTC
>.|16|TRBJ1-5|medium-sized|TRBV7-2
CASSSYGAYSNQPQHF
TGTGCCAGCAGCTCTTATGGGGCCTATAGCAATCAGCCCCAGCATTTT
>TRBD2|17|TRBJ2-1|.|TRBV7-6
CASSLDSWGLAGDEQFF
TGTGCCAGCAGCTTAGATTCGTGGGGACTAGCGGGGGATGAGCAGTTCTTC
>.|11|TRBJ2-7|.|TRBV6-6
CATVRGASEYF
TGTGCCACCGTCAGGGGGGCCAGTGAGTACTTC
>TRBD1|15|TRBJ1-6|.|TRBV7-8
CASSTGTGAGSPLHF
TGTGCCAGCAGCACCGGGACAGGAGCGGGTTCACCCCTCCACTTT
>.|15|TRBJ1-2|.|TRBV4-3
CASSQDRTTNYGYTF
TGCGCCAGCAGCCAAGATAGGACAACTAACTATGGCTACACCTTC
>TRBD1|16|TRBJ1-5|.|TRBV2
CASSQQGAVSNQPQHF
TGTGCCAGCAGCCAACAGGGGGCAGTGAGCAATCAGCCCCAGCATTTT
>.|14|TRBJ1-2|few|TRBV7-9
CASSLGRLLGGYTF
TGTGCCAGCAGCTTGGGGCGGCTCCTGGGCGGCTACACCTTC
>TRBD2|16|TRBJ2-1|.|TRBV9
CASSVGGAGAYNEQFF
TGTGCCAGCAGCGTAGGGGGAGCGGGGGCCTACAATGAGCAGTTCTTC
>.|11|TRBJ2-5|.|TRBV5-4
CASSFEETQYF
TGTGCCAGCAGCTTCGAAGAGACCCAGTACTTC
>.|11|TRBJ2-3|few|TRBV10-3
CATDSTDTQYF
TGTGCCACGGACTCCACAGATACGCAGTATTTT
>TRBD1|15|TRBJ1-6|.|TRBV7-9
CASRSGQGTNSPLHF
TGTGCCAGCAGATCCGGACAGGGCACAAATTCACCCCTCCACTTT
>.|15|TRBJ2-1|medium-sized|TRBV5-1
CASSLQTISSGEQFF
TGCGCCAGCAGCTTGCAAACAATTAGCTCGGGGGAGCAGTTCTTC